One and the same sample provided the 10 T cell receptor beta chains below, sequenced in a study of shared clonotypes between healthy human individuals. Data came from immunoSEQ multiplex PCR; TCRdb stores just in-frame clones and leaves some out. Of some 490,000 clones in the sample, more than 75% were seen once. The specimen sequenced was PBMCs. Source of these receptors: a woman aged 40 to 50 in good health. Some clones in this sample may be carry-over from other donors' samples.

The chain uses TRBV5-4 and TRBJ2-1, with D perhaps matching TRBD2 (5 bases). This CDR3 is built from 13 residues. V dropped 5 bases and J dropped 2 bases, with 8 bases sitting between them. Germline assignment: CDR1 SGHNT and CDR2 YYREEE (reference sequence). The CDR3 DNA follows: TGTGCCAGCAGTCCCGGGACCTACAATGAGCAGTTCTTC. Translation gives CASSPGTYNEQFF. The complete variable domain, with remaining parts taken from reference TRBV5-4 and TRBJ2-1, reads ETGVTQSPTHLIKTRGQQVTLRCSSQSGHNTVSWYQQALGQGPQFIFQYYREEENGRGNFPPRFSGLQFPNYSSELNVNALELDDSALYLCASSPGTYNEQFFGPGTRLTVL.

Details on this clone: A read error is the likely source, as a far larger clone sits one nucleotide away. The J gene is TRBJ2-1, the V gene TRBV9; 12 positions agree with TRBD2. The V segment lost 4 bases and the J segment 6 bases; nucleotides outside the gene matches: 5. The CDR3 runs to 15 residues. The germline V gene encodes CDR1 SGDLS and CDR2 YYNGEE. The DNA of the CDR3 is TGTGCCAGCAGCCTCCGGACTAGCGGGACCAATGAGCAGTTCTTC. This translates into CASSLRTSGTNEQFF.

On this clone itself: A single base is all that separates this from a far larger clone, so a read error is likely. The gene calls are TRBV9 and TRBJ1-5; 7 nucleotides align to TRBD1. This CDR3 spans 15 amino acids. The ends lost 0 bases at V and 11 bases at J; junction bases unmatched: 11. Germline V lookup: CDR1 SGDLS, CDR2 YYNGEE. The DNA for the CDR3 is TGTGCCAGCAGCGTAGAGGGGGCGCGGGGACAGACCCAGCATTTT. Translated: CASSVEGARGQTQHF.

Turning to this clone: At one of its ends the junction is not consistent with the germline gene, which may arise from a read error. The chain carries TRBV6-1 and TRBJ1-2, with 11 bases lining up with TRBD1. Germline loops: CDR1 MNHNS, CDR2 SASEGT. The CDR3 loop spans 14 amino acids. The DNA of the CDR3 is TGTGCCAGCAGTGGGACAGGGGGCGGCTATGACTACACCTTC. Amino acids: CASSGTGGGYDYTF.

V gene TRBV7-2 combines with J gene TRBJ2-1; no reliable D call. V dropped 5 bases and J dropped 6 bases, with 5 bases sitting between them. CDR3 size: 11 residues. Germline loops: CDR1 SGHTA, CDR2 FQGNSA. The CDR3 DNA sequence: TGTGCCAGCAGCGACCTCAATGAGCAGTTCTTC. It codes for CASSDLNEQFF.

This chain uses TRBV30 with TRBJ1-2; TRBD1 matches at 9 bases. After removal of 2 bases from V and 6 bases from J, the junction contained 4 bases not matched to a gene. Germline V gene lookup returns CDR1 GTSNPN and CDR2 SVGIG (reference sequence). This CDR3 spans 13 amino acids. The CDR3 loop is CAWSIRDRDGYTF. The CDR3 bases are TGTGCCTGGAGTATCCGGGACAGGGATGGCTACACCTTC.

The chain carries TRBV6-5 and TRBJ1-1; TRBD1 aligns across 10 bases. This CDR3 comprises 15 residues. With V trimmed by 6 bases and J by 5 bases, 9 bases remained unmatched. The germline V gene has CDR1 MNHEY and CDR2 SVGAGI. The DNA for the CDR3 is TGTGCCAGCAGGAGGGACAGGGGCACTGGAACTGAAGCTTTCTTT. This encodes CASRRDRGTGTEAFF.

V and J are TRBV2 and TRBJ2-1; D is ambiguous. The germline V gene encodes CDR1 SNHLY and CDR2 FYNNEI. This CDR3 has 14 residues. Trimming stripped 5 bases from V and 8 bases from J, with 16 bases between. CDR3 bases: TGTGCCAGCAGTCCTTCGACCAGTTGGGATGAGCAGTTCTTC. It is translated as CASSPSTSWDEQFF.

The rearrangement joins TRBV7-2 to TRBJ2-2, with 7 nucleotides matching TRBD2. Germline-derived CDR1 and CDR2 are SGHTA and FQGNSA. V gave up 10 bases and J gave up 10 bases; unmatched junction bases: 12. This CDR3 spans 13 amino acids. The CDR3, as DNA: TGTGCCACCACAGAGGTCCGGGGGGTGGAGCTGTTTTTT. Protein: CATTEVRGVELFF. The full variable domain, its missing parts supplied by reference TRBV7-2 and TRBJ2-2, is GAGVSQSPSNKVTEKGKDVELRCDPISGHTALYWYRQSLGQGLEFLIYFQGNSAPDKSGLPSDRFSAERTGGSVSTLTIQRTQQEDSAVYLCATTEVRGVELFFGEGSRLTVL.

The chain couples TRBV30 to TRBJ1-4, with D uncertain. Germline V lookup: CDR1 GTSNPN, CDR2 SVGIG (reference sequence). The germline V and J ends were trimmed by 3 bases and 4 bases, with 15 bases remaining between them. The CDR3 sequence is 15 residues long. CDR3 coding DNA: TGTGCCTGGAGCGCACTACGGCGGAGTAATGAAAAACTGTTTTTT. Its protein is CAWSALRRSNEKLFF. The complete variable domain, with remaining parts taken from reference TRBV30 and TRBJ1-4, reads SQTIHQWPATLVQPVGSPLSLECTVEGTSNPNLYWYRQAAGRGLQLLFYSVGIGQISSEVPQNLSASRPQDRQFILSSKKLLLSDSGFYLCAWSALRRSNEKLFFGSGTQLSVL.